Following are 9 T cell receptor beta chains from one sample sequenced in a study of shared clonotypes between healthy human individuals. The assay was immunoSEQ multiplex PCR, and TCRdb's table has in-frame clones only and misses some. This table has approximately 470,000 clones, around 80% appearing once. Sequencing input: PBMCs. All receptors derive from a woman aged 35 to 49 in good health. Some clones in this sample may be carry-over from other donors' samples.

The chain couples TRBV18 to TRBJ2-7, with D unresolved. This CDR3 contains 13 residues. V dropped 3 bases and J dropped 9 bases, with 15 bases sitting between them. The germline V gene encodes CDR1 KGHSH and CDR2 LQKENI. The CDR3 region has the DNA TGTGCCAGCTCACCCCGGGTCTCGGACGGGCAGTACTTC. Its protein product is CASSPRVSDGQYF. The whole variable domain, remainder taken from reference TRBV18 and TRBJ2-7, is NAGVMQNPRHLVRRRGQEARLRCSPMKGHSHVYWYRQLPEEGLKFMVYLQKENIIDESGMPKERFSAEFPKEGPSILRIQQVVRGDSAAYFCASSPRVSDGQYFGPGTRLTVT.

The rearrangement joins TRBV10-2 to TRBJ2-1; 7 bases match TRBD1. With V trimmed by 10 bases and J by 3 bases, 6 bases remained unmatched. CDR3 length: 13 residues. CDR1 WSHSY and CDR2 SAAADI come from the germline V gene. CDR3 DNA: TGCGCCACTCAAGGGGACAGCTACAATGAGCAGTTCTTC. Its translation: CATQGDSYNEQFF.

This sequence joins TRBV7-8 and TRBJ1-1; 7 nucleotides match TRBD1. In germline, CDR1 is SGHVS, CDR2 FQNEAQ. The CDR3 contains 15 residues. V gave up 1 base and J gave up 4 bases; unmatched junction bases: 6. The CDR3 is CASSLVAGGGTEAFF. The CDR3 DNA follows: TGTGCCAGCAGCTTAGTGGCAGGGGGAGGCACTGAAGCTTTCTTT.

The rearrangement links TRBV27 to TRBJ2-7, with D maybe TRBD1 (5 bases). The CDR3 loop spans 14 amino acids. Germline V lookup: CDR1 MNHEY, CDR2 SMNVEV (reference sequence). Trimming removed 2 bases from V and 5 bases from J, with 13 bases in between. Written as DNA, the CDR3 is TGTGCCAGCAGTTTAACGGCAGGGATGGACGAGCAGTACTTC. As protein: CASSLTAGMDEQYF.

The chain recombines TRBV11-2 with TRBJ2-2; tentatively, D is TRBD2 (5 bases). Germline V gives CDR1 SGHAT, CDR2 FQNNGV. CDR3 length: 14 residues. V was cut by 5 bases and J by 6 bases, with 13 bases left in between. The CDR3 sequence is CASSPTSFAGELFF. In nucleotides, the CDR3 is TGTGCCAGCAGCCCTACTAGTTTTGCCGGGGAGCTGTTTTTT.

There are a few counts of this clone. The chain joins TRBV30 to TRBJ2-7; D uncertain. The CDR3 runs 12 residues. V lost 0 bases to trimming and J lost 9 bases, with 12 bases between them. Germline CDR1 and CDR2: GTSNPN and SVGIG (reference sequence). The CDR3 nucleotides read TGTGCCTGGAGTGTAAATACACACTTGCAGTACTTC. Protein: CAWSVNTHLQYF.

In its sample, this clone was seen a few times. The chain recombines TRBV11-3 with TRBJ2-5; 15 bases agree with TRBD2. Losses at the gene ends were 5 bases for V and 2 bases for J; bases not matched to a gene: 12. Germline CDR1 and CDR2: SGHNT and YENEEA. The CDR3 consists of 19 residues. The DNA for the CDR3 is TGTGCCAGCAGCCCTGGACTAGCGGGAGGGAGTGGGGTACAAGAGACCCAGTACTTC. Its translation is CASSPGLAGGSGVQETQYF.

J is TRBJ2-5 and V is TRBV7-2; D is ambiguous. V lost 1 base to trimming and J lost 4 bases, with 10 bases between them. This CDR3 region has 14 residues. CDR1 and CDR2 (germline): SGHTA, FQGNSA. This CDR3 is CASSLGPPPETQYF. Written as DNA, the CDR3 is TGTGCCAGCAGCTTAGGGCCCCCGCCAGAGACCCAGTACTTC.

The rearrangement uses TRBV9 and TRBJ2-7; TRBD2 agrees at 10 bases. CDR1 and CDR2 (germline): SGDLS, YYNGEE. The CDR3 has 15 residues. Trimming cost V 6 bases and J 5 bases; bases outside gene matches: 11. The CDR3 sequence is CASTRDSGRYNEQYF. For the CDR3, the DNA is TGTGCCAGCACCCGGGATAGCGGGAGGTATAACGAGCAGTACTTC.